The 11 T cell receptor beta chains below were found in one sample sequenced in a study of shared clonotypes between healthy human individuals. Here immunoSEQ multiplex PCR was the method, and the copy in TCRdb shows in-frame clones only, minus some. The sample includes about 530,000 clones, about three quarters of them seen just once. The material sequenced was PBMCs. The receptors derive from a woman in her 40s in good health. Some clones in this sample may be carry-over from other donors' samples.

This sequence joins TRBV7-9 and TRBJ2-2; D gene ambiguous. This CDR3 is 14 amino acids long. With 5 bases removed from V and 4 bases from J, the gap between germline ends came to 11 bases. Germline CDR1 and CDR2: SEHNR and FQNEAQ (reference sequence). CDR3 nucleotide sequence: TGTGCCAGCAGCGCCACGCTGGGCACCGGGGAGCTGTTTTTT. Protein sequence: CASSATLGTGELFF.

The V gene is TRBV11-1, the J gene TRBJ2-1, with TRBD2 identical over 7 bases. CDR1 is SGHAT and CDR2 is FQDESV in the germline V gene (reference sequence). This CDR3 region has 18 residues. V shed 1 base and J 0 bases; nucleotides not matched to a gene: 9. CDR3 sequence (DNA): TGTGCCAGCAGCTTAGGCGGCGGGAGTACTCCCTCCTACAATGAGCAGTTCTTC. Protein sequence: CASSLGGGSTPSYNEQFF.

V is TRBV19 and J is TRBJ2-7, with 7 bases aligning to TRBD1. This CDR3 spans 15 amino acids. Germline V gives CDR1 LNHDA, CDR2 SQIVND (reference sequence). Losses at the gene ends were 6 bases for V and 2 bases for J; bases not matched to a gene: 10. The CDR3 sequence is CASSIRQGRTYEQYF. As DNA, the CDR3 is TGTGCCAGTAGCATTCGACAGGGACGCACCTACGAGCAGTACTTC.

The chain recombines TRBV27 with TRBJ1-5, with a tentative D call TRBD1 (6 bases). The V end lost 4 bases, the J end lost 1 base, and 8 bases lay between the germline ends. The germline V gene encodes CDR1 MNHEY and CDR2 SMNVEV (reference sequence). This CDR3 contains 14 residues. The CDR3, as DNA: TGTGCCAGCAGTTACAGGGCGAGCAATCAGCCCCAGCATTTT. Protein product: CASSYRASNQPQHF.

The chain carries TRBV7-2 and TRBJ2-5; 16 bases match TRBD2. The germline V gene has CDR1 SGHTA and CDR2 FQGNSA. This CDR3 region has 17 residues. After removal of 4 bases from V and 3 bases from J, the junction contained 5 bases not matched to a gene. The CDR3 DNA reads as TGTGCCAGCAGCTCCTCCGGGACTAGCGGGAGGGAAGAGACCCAGTACTTC. This gives the protein CASSSSGTSGREETQYF.

This clone came up a few times. The chain carries TRBV6-1 and TRBJ1-5; TRBD1 might be the D (6 bases). V was cut by 5 bases and J by 6 bases, with 14 bases left in between. This CDR3 contains 14 residues. Per germline, CDR1 MNHNS and CDR2 SASEGT. CDR3: CASSPQQGPQPQHF. CDR3 DNA: TGTGCCAGCAGTCCTCAACAGGGCCCTCAGCCCCAGCATTTT.

The rearrangement joins TRBV29-1 to TRBJ1-4; 9 nucleotides agree with TRBD1. The CDR3 length is 13 residues. Germline V gene lookup returns CDR1 SQVTM and CDR2 ANQGSEA. With V trimmed by 6 bases and J by 8 bases, 7 bases remained unmatched. The CDR3 DNA reads as TGCAGCGTCCTGGACAGGGGTTACGAAAAACTGTTTTTT. Its translation is CSVLDRGYEKLFF.

J is TRBJ2-2 and V is TRBV5-1; D may match TRBD1 or TRBD2 (5 bases each). The CDR3 spans 15 residues. The V gene lost 4 bases and the J gene lost 0 bases, with 10 bases spanning the gap. Germline V gene data show CDR1 as SGHRS and CDR2 as YFSETQ. CDR3 sequence reads: CASSPGTPNTGELFF. CDR3 coding DNA: TGCGCCAGCAGCCCCGGGACGCCGAACACCGGGGAGCTGTTTTTT.

J is TRBJ1-2 and V is TRBV15; D is ambiguous. The length of the CDR3 is 13 residues. Germline V lookup: CDR1 LNHNV, CDR2 YYDKDF (reference sequence). Trimming shortened V by 6 bases and J by 4 bases, and 12 bases separated the two germline ends. The CDR3, as DNA: TGTGCCACCAGTTTTCGGGGTGGCTATGGCTACACCTTC. Amino acid sequence: CATSFRGGYGYTF.

The DNA for the CDR3 is TGTGCCAGCAGACAGGTGGGGTCTGGAAACACCATATATTTT. This codes for CASRQVGSGNTIYF. This chain connects TRBV7-2 to TRBJ1-3, with D perhaps TRBD1 (5 bases). The CDR3 sequence is 14 residues long. The V end was cut by 6 bases, the J end by 1 base, with 10 bases between. Looked up from germline, CDR1 is SGHTA and CDR2 is FQGNSA.

This rearrangement joins TRBV7-2 to TRBJ2-5; 8 positions agree with TRBD2. The CDR3 covers 13 residues. The V gene end was trimmed by 5 bases and the J gene end by 7 bases; junction bases not matched to a gene: 6. Germline CDR1 reads SGHTA; CDR2 reads FQGNSA. This CDR3 is CASSAGRGGTQYF. The DNA of the CDR3 is TGTGCCAGCAGCGCTGGCCGGGGGGGGACCCAGTACTTC.